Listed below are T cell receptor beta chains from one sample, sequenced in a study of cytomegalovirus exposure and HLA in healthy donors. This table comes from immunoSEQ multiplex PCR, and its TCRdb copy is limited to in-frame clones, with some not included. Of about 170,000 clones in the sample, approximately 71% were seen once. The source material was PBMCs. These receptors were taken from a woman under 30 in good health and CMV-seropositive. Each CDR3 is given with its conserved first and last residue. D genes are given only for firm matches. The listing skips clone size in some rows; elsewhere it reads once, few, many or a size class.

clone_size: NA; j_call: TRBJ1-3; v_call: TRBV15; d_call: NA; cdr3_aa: CATSRGGISGNTIYF; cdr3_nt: TGTGCCACCAGCAGAGGCGGGATCTCTGGAAACACCATATATTTT
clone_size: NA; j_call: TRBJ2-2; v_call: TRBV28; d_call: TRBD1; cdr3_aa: CASSSLDRLNTGELFF; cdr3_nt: TGTGCCAGCAGTTCCCTGGACAGGCTGAACACCGGGGAGCTGTTTTTT
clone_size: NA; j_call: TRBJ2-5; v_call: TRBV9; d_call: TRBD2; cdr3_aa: CASNPSGVETQYF; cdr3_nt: TGTGCCAGCAATCCTAGCGGGGTTGAGACCCAGTACTTC
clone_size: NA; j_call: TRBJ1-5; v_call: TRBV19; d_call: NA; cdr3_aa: CASRTTGFGNQPQHF; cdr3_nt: TGTGCCAGTAGAACCACAGGGTTTGGCAATCAGCCCCAGCATTTT
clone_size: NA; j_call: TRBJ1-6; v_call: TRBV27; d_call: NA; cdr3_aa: CASSLQHAPSPLHF; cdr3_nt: TGTGCCAGCAGTTTGCAACATGCTCCCTCACCCCTCCACTTT
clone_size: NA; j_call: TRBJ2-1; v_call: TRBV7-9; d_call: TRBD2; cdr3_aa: CASSPVLGIAGDYNEQFF; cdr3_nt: TGTGCCAGCAGCCCCGTATTGGGAATAGCGGGGGACTACAATGAGCAGTTCTTC
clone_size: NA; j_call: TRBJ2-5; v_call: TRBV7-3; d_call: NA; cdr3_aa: CASSLGGGDQETQYF; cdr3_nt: TGTGCCAGCAGCTTAGGCGGCGGCGACCAAGAGACCCAGTACTTC
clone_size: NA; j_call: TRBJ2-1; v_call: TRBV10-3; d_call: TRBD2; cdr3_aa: CAISELAGEYNEQFF; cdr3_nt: TGTGCCATCAGTGAGCTAGCGGGGGAGTACAATGAGCAGTTCTTC
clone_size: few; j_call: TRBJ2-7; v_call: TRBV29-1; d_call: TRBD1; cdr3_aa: CSVEQGAGEQYF; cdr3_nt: TGCAGCGTCGAACAGGGGGCCGGCGAGCAGTACTTC
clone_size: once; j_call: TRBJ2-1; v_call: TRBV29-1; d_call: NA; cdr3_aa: CSVVYNEQFF; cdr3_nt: TGCAGCGTTGTGTATAATGAGCAGTTCTTC
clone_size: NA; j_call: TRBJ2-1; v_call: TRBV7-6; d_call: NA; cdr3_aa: CASSQNLRQQQFF; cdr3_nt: TGTGCCAGCAGCCAAAACCTCCGACAGCAGCAGTTCTTC
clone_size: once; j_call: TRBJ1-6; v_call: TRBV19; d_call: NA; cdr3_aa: CASSMGGRSLHF; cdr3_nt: TGTGCCAGTAGTATGGGGGGACGATCCCTCCACTTT
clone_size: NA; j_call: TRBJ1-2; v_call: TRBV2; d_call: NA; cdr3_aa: CASLGRRGGYTF; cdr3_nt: TGTGCCAGCCTCGGACGGAGGGGTGGCTACACCTTC
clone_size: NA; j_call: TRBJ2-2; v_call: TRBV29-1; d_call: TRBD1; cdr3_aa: CSARDRANTGELFF; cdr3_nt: TGCAGCGCCCGGGACAGGGCGAACACCGGGGAGCTGTTTTTT
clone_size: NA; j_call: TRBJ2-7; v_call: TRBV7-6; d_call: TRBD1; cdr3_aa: CASSEDRGYTYEQYF; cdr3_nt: TGTGCCAGCAGCGAGGACAGGGGCTATACGTACGAGCAGTACTTC
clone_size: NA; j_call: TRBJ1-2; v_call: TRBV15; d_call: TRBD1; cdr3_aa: CATSRDWTGQNYGYTF; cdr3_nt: TGTGCCACCAGCAGAGACTGGACAGGCCAGAACTATGGCTACACCTTC
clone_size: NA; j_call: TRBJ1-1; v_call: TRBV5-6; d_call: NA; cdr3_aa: CASSENRRGGYTEAFF; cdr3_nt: TGTGCCAGCAGCGAAAACAGGAGAGGGGGATACACTGAAGCTTTCTTT
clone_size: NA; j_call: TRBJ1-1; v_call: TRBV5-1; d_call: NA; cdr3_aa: CASSRGGVNTEAFF; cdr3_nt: TGCGCCAGCAGCCGAGGGGGGGTGAACACTGAAGCTTTCTTT
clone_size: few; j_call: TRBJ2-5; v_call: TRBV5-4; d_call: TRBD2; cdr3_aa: CASREKPGLAGGLETQYF; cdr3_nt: TGTGCCAGCAGAGAAAAACCGGGACTAGCGGGGGGGCTAGAGACCCAGTACTTC
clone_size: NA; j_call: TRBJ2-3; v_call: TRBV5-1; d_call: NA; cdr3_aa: CASSLVGRTSTDTQYF; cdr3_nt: TGCGCCAGCAGCTTGGTAGGCCGGACTAGCACAGATACGCAGTATTTT
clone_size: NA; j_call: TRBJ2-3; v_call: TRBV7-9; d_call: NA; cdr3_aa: CASSSGQYTDTQYF; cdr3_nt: TGTGCCAGCAGCAGCGGACAGTACACAGATACGCAGTATTTT
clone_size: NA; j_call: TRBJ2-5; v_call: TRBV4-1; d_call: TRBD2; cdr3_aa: CASSLIAGGSRETQYF; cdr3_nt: TGCGCCAGCAGTCTAATAGCGGGGGGCTCCCGCGAGACCCAGTACTTC
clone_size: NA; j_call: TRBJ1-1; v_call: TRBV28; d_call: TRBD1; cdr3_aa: CASSPGQGWSTEAFF; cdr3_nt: TGTGCCAGCAGCCCCGGACAGGGATGGAGCACTGAAGCTTTCTTT
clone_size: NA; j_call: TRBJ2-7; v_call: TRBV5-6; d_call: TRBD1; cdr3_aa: CASSLEGTGTYEQYF; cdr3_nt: TGTGCCAGCAGCTTGGAGGGGACAGGGACCTACGAGCAGTACTTC
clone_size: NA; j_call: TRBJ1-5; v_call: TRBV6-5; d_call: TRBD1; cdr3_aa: CASSYGQGNQPQHF; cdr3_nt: TGTGCCAGCAGTTACGGACAGGGTAATCAGCCCCAGCATTTT
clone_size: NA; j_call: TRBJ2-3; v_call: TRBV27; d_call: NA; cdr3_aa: CASSSYPGSGGDTQYF; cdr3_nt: TGTGCCAGCAGTTCCTATCCGGGATCCGGAGGCGATACGCAGTATTTT
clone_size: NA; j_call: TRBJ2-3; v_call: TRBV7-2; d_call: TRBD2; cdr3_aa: CASSLARLAGATDTQYF; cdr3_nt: TGTGCCAGCAGCTTAGCTCGGCTAGCGGGGGCAACAGATACGCAGTATTTT
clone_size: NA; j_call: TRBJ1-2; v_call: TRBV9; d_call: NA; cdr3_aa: CASSVTAGAGYTF; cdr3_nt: TGTGCCAGCAGCGTCACTGCGGGGGCGGGCTACACCTTC
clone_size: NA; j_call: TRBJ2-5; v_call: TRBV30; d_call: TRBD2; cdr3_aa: CAWLGLAGGQKETQYF; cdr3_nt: TGTGCCTGGCTGGGACTAGCGGGGGGACAAAAAGAGACCCAGTACTTC
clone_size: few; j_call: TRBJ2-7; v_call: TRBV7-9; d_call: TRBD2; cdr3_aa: CASSSLGTSGYSYEQYF; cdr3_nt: TGTGCCAGCAGCTCATTGGGGACTAGCGGATACTCCTACGAGCAGTACTTC
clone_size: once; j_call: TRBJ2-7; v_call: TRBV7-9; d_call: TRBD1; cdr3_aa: CASSSTGEHPYEQYF; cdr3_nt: TGTGCCAGCAGCTCAACAGGGGAACACCCCTACGAGCAGTACTTC
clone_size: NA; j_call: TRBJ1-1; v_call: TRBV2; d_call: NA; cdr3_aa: CASSRAEAEAFF; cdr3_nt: TGTGCCAGCAGCCGGGCGGAGGCCGAAGCTTTCTTT
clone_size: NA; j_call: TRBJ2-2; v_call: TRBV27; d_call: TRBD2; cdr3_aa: CASSPQRGGRPGELFF; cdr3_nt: TGTGCCAGCAGTCCCCAGCGGGGGGGCCGCCCCGGGGAGCTGTTTTTT
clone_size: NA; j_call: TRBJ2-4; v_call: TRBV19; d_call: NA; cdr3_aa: CASSISYIAKNIQYF; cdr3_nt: TGTGCCAGTAGTATTTCTTATATAGCCAAAAACATTCAGTACTTC
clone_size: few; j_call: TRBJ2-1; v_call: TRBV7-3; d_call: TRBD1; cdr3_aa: CASSLVTGDLNEQFF; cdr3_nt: TGTGCCAGCAGCTTAGTGACAGGGGATTTGAATGAGCAGTTCTTC
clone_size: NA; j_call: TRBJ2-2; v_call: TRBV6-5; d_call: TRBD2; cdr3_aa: CASSLAGGNTGELFF; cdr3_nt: TGTGCCAGCAGTCTAGCGGGGGGGAACACCGGGGAGCTGTTTTTT
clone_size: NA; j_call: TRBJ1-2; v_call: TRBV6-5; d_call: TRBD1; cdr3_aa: CASSYRDRGGYGYTF; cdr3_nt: TGTGCCAGCAGTTACCGGGACAGGGGGGGATATGGTTACACCTTC
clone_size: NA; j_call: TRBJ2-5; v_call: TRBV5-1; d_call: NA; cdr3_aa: CASSPGLAIQETQYF; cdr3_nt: TGCGCCAGCAGCCCGGGTCTAGCGATTCAAGAGACCCAGTACTTC
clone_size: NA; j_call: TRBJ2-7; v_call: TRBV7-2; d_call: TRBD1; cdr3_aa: CASSSSGGKYEQYF; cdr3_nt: TGTGCCAGCAGCTCTTCAGGGGGCAAGTACGAGCAGTACTTC
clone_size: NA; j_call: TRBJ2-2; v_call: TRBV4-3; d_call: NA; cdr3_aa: CASSQGARGVSGELFF; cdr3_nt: TGCGCCAGCAGCCAAGGGGCCAGGGGGGTTTCCGGGGAGCTGTTTTTT
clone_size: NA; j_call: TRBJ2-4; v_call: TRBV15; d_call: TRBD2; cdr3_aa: CATSSLGSGGAKNIQYF; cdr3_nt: TGTGCCACCAGCAGCCTGGGGAGCGGGGGGGCCAAAAACATTCAGTACTTC
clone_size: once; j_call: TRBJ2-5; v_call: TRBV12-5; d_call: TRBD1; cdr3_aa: CASGGTGGGRETQYF; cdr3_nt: TGTGCTAGTGGCGGGACAGGGGGCGGACGAGAGACCCAGTACTTC
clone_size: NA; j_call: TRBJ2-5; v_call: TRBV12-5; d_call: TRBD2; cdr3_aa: CASGLGLAAETQYF; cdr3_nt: TGTGCTAGTGGTTTGGGGCTAGCGGCGGAGACCCAGTACTTC
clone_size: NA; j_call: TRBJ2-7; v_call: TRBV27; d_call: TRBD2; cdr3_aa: CASSSRTSGDNEQYF; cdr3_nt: TGTGCCAGCAGTTCCAGGACTAGCGGGGACAACGAGCAGTACTTC
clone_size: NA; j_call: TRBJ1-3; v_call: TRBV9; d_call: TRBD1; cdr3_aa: CASSAGQGYSGNTIYF; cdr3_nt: TGTGCCAGCAGCGCGGGACAGGGGTACTCTGGAAACACCATATATTTT
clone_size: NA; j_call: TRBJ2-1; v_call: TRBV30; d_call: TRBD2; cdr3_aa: CAWSGGLAAHNEQFF; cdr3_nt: TGTGCCTGGAGCGGAGGACTAGCGGCCCACAATGAGCAGTTCTTC
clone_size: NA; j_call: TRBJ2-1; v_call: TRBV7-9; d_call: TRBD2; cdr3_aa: CASSHMRGAYYNEQFF; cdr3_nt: TGTGCCAGCAGCCATATGCGGGGGGCCTACTACAATGAGCAGTTCTTC
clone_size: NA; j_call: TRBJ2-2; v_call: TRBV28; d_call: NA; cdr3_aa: CASSFGFSARELFF; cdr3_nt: TGTGCCAGCAGTTTTGGCTTCAGCGCCAGGGAGCTGTTTTTT
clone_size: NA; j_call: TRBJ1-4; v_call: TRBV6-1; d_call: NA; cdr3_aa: CASSERPGSNEKLFF; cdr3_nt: TGTGCCAGCAGTGAAAGGCCAGGGTCGAATGAAAAACTGTTTTTT
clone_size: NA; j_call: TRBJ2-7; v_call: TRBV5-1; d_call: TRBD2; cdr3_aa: CASSLEGLAGIREQYF; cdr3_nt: TGCGCCAGCAGCTTGGAGGGACTAGCGGGGATAAGGGAGCAGTACTTC
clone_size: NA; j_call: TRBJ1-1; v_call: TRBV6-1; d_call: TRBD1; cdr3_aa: CASSGNRWTGSNTEAFF; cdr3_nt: TGTGCCAGCAGTGGGAACCGATGGACAGGGTCGAACACTGAAGCTTTCTTT
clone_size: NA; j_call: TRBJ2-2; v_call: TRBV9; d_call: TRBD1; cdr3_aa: CASSVTPGQGAYGELFF; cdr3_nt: TGTGCCAGCAGCGTTACCCCGGGACAGGGGGCCTACGGGGAGCTGTTTTTT
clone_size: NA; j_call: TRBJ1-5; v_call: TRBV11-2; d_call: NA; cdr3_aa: CASSSREGPQHF; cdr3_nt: TGTGCCAGCAGCTCAAGGGAGGGGCCCCAGCATTTT
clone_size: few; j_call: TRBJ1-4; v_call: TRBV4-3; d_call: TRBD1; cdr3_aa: CASSEDRGSNEKLFF; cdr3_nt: TGCGCCAGCAGCGAAGACAGGGGCAGTAATGAAAAACTGTTTTTT
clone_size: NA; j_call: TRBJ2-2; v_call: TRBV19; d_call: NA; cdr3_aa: CASSIRPGNTGELFF; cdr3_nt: TGTGCCAGTAGTATTCGTCCGGGGAACACCGGGGAGCTGTTTTTT